The entry that follows covers one T cell receptor (beta chain) sequence. Its antigen remains unidentified. V trimming: 5 bases; J trimming: 10 bases; junction bases outside the gene matches: 15. CDR1 and CDR2 from the germline V gene are SGHTA and FQGNSA. The CDR3 has 17 residues. The data stem from a study of T-cell memory formation after mild COVID-19. Study as a whole: The study found TCR clusters largely donor specific. Whole-study results and caveats: Of the contracting clones, CD4+ ones lay mainly in CM and EM, and CD8+ ones in EMRA. Second-wave clones that peaked on day 37 lacked confirmed SARS-CoV-2 specificity. Certain responding clones were present in pre-infection memory, suggesting participation of cross-reactive memory.

TCRdb redid the calling of the 5' RACE reads with MiXCR, one entry per CDR3 protein. The data show around 340,000 distinct CDR3 sequences, 10% to 15% seen once. The chain carries TRBV7-2 and TRBJ1-4; 11 bases map to TRBD1. The receptor's source is a man younger than 30 who had mild COVID-19 (a few samples of this study predate the infection). Cell type and time point are not known. Sequenced: PBMCs or a T cell subset sorted from them (not recorded which). CDR3 protein: CASSRGRVRTGGGKLFF. CDR3 sequence (DNA): TGTGCCAGCAGCCGAGGCCGAGTGAGGACAGGGGGCGGAAAACTGTTTTTT.